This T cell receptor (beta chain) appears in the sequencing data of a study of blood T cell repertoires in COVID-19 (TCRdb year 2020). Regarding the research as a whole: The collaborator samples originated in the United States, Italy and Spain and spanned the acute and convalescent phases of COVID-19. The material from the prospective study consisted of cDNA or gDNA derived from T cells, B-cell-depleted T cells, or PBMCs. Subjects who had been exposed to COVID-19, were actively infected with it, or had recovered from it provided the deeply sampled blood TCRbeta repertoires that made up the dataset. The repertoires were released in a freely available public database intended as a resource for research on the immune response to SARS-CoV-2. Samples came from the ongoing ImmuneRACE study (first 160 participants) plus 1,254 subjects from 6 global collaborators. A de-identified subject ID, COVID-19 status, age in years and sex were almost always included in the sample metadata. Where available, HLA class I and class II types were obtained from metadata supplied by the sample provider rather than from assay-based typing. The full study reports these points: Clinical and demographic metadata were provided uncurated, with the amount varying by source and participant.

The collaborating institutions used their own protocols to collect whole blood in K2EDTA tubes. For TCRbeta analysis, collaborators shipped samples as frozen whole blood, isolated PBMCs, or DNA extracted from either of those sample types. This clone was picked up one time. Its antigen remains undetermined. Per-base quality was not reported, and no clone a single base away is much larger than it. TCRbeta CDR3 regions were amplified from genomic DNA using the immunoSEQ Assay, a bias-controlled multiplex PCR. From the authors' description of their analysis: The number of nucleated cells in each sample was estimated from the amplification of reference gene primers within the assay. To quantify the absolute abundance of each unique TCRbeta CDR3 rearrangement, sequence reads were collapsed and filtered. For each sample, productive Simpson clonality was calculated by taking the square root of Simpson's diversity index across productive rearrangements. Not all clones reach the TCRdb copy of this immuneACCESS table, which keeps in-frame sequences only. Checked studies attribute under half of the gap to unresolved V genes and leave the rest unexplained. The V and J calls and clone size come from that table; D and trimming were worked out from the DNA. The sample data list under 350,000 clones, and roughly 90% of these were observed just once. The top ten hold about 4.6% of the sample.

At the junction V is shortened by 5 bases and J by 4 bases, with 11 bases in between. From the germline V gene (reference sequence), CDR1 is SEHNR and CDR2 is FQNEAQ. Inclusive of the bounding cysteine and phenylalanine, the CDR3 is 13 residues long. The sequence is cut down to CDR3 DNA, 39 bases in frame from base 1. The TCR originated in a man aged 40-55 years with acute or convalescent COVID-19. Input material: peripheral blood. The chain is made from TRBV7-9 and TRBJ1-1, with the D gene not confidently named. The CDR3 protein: CASSISESTEAFF. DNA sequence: TGTGCCAGCAGCATTTCTGAGAGCACTGAAGCTTTCTTT.